A single sample is the source of the 11 T cell receptor beta chains below, sequenced in a study of control samples from healthy donors and cancer patients (dated by TCRdb to the early 2020s). The library was built by means of the immunoSEQ multiplex PCR assay. Drawn from immuneACCESS, this table holds only the in-frame rearrangements with V and J called that TCRdb kept. Clones are partly lost; checked studies trace under half to an unresolved V gene and leave the rest unexplained. The sample table holds several thousand clones, of which 91% were seen once. The top ten hold less than 20% of the sample. Sequencing was done on a sample of PBMCs. Every receptor here comes from a man in his 60s with colorectal cancer.

The CDR3 nucleotides read TGTGCCAGTACGCCCTTAGGGACAGCTTCCAATCAGCCCCAGCATTTT. The encoded protein is CASTPLGTASNQPQHF. The rearrangement joins TRBV19 to TRBJ1-5; TRBD1 aligns across 7 bases. Germline assignment: CDR1 LNHDA and CDR2 SQIVND (reference sequence). The CDR3 contains 16 residues. The trim removed 7 bases at V and 3 bases at J, leaving 12 bases unmatched.

The chain recombines TRBV7-2 with TRBJ1-6; D gene uncertain. From germline, CDR1 is SGHTA and CDR2 FQGNSA. The CDR3 sequence is 15 residues long. Trimming took off 1 base at V and 6 bases at J, with 10 bases between the two ends. This CDR3 is CASSLVRQFNSPLHF. CDR3 nucleotides: TGTGCCAGCAGCTTAGTGAGGCAGTTTAATTCACCCCTCCACTTT.

CDR3 in amino acids: CASSESSYNSPLHF. The CDR3, as DNA: TGTGCCAGCAGTGAGAGTTCCTATAATTCACCCCTCCACTTT. The gene calls are TRBV25-1 and TRBJ1-6; D uncertain. The length of the CDR3 is 14 residues. Per the germline V gene, CDR1 is MGHDK and CDR2 is SYGVNS. Trimming left V 3 bases short and J 1 base short, with 4 bases between.

The genes are TRBV28 and TRBJ2-3; 9 bases align to TRBD2. Germline V gene data show CDR1 as MDHEN and CDR2 as SYDVKM. The CDR3 totals 16 residues. J lost 1 base, V lost 1 base, and 3 bases had no gene match. In DNA, the CDR3 is TGTGCCAGCAGTTTATTTTTAGCGGGGGGCACAGATACGCAGTATTTT. Amino acid sequence: CASSLFLAGGTDTQYF.

The chain combines TRBV4-2 with TRBJ1-5, with a possible D match to TRBD1 (5 bases). The CDR3 is 15 residues long. Germline V CDR1 and CDR2: LGHNA, YNFKEQ. V gave up 4 bases and J gave up 7 bases, with 17 bases separating them. CDR3 residues: CASSPVWGGNQPQHF. CDR3 DNA: TGTGCCAGCAGCCCTGTCTGGGGGGGGAACCAGCCCCAGCATTTT.

The chain carries TRBV4-3 and TRBJ1-5; D is ambiguous. Germline lookup yields CDR1 LGHNA and CDR2 YSLEER. The ends were cut back, 0 bases at V and 6 bases at J, with 12 bases in the middle. There are 15 residues in the CDR3. The CDR3 here is CASSQDDGEGQPQHF. The CDR3, as DNA: TGCGCCAGCAGCCAAGATGACGGGGAAGGTCAGCCCCAGCATTTT.

J is TRBJ2-7 and V is TRBV7-9, with 9 bases that match TRBD1. V lost 3 bases to trimming and J lost 3 bases; unmatched junction nucleotides: 9. CDR3 size: 16 residues. Germline V gene data show CDR1 as SEHNR and CDR2 as FQNEAQ (reference sequence). CDR3 coding DNA: TGTGCCAGCAGCTTTAGCCCGGGACAGGGATTCTACGAGCAGTACTTC. Translation: CASSFSPGQGFYEQYF. Drawing the rest from reference TRBV7-9 and TRBJ2-7, the complete variable domain is DTGVSQNPRHKITKRGQNVTFRCDPISEHNRLYWYRQTLGQGPEFLTYFQNEAQLEKSRLLSDRFSAERPKGSFSTLEIQRTEQGDSAMYLCASSFSPGQGFYEQYFGPGTRLTVT.

The chain combines TRBV19 with TRBJ2-3; D may be TRBD2 (6 bases). Germline V gene data show CDR1 as LNHDA and CDR2 as SQIVND (reference sequence). The CDR3 totals 16 residues. Trimming took 5 bases from V and 1 from J, leaving 16 bases between them. CDR3 protein: CASSGRRVAGTDTQYF. The CDR3 nucleotides are TGTGCCAGTAGTGGACGGCGGGTAGCGGGCACAGATACGCAGTATTTT.

There are a few counts of this clone. V usage is TRBV7-6 and J usage is TRBJ1-4, with TRBD1 matching over 7 bases. V was clipped by 2 bases and J by 6 bases; unmatched bases: 3. The CDR3 extends over 14 amino acids. Per the germline V gene, CDR1 is SGHVS and CDR2 is FNYEAQ. The CDR3 DNA reads as TGTGCCAGCAGCTTACAGGGGGAGGATGAAAAACTGTTTTTT. Translation: CASSLQGEDEKLFF.

The rearrangement uses TRBV18 and TRBJ2-5; no definite D call. Germline V gene data show CDR1 as KGHSH and CDR2 as LQKENI. The CDR3 runs 13 residues. Trimming removed 3 bases from V and 0 bases from J, with 5 bases in between. This CDR3 reads CASSPPYQETQYF. In nucleotides, the CDR3 is TGTGCCAGCTCACCCCCCTACCAAGAGACCCAGTACTTC.

The rearrangement uses TRBV18 and TRBJ2-1; a possible D gene is TRBD2 (7 bases). Germline V lookup: CDR1 KGHSH, CDR2 LQKENI. V shed 0 bases and J shed 8 bases, with 8 bases lying between them. This CDR3 is 13 amino acids long. The CDR3 nucleotides are TGTGCCAGCTCACCACCAGGGGGGGATGAGCAGTTCTTC. Translated: CASSPPGGDEQFF.